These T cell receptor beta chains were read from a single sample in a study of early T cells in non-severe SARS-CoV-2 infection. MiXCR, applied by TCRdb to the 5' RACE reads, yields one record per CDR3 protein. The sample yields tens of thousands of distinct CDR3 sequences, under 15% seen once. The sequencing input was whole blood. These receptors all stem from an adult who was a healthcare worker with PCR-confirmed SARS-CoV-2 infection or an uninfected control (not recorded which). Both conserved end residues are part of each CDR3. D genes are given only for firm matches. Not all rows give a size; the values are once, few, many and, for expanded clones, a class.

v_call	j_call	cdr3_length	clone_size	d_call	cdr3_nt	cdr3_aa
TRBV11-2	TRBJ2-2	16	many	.	TGTGCCAGCAGCCCTAGTGCAGGGGGGACGACCGGGGAGCTGTTTTTT	CASSPSAGGTTGELFF
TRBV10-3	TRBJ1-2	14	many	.	TGTGCCATCAGTGAGTCAGGGAGCGACTATGGCTACACCTTC	CAISESGSDYGYTF
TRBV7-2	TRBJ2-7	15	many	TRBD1	TGTGCCAGCAGCCCAGACGGGACAGGGGGCTACGAGCAGTACTTC	CASSPDGTGGYEQYF
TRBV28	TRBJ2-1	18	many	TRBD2	TGTGCCAGCAGTCCATACCCCTACCCTAGCGGGAGCCGAAATGAGCAGTTCTTC	CASSPYPYPSGSRNEQFF
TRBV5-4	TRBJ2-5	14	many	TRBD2	TGTGCCAGCAGCTTGGCGGTAGCGGGGCGGACCCAGTACTTC	CASSLAVAGRTQYF
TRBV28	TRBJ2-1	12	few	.	TGTGCCAGCAGCCATCAGGTTTTCATGCAGTTCTTC	CASSHQVFMQFF
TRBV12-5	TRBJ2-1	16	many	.	TGTGCTAGTGGTTTGGTACTAGGGGCTCGGGACAATGAGCAGTTCTTC	CASGLVLGARDNEQFF
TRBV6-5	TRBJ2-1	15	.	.	TGTGCCAGCAGTTACGCCGACGGGAATTACAATGAGCAGTTCTTC	CASSYADGNYNEQFF
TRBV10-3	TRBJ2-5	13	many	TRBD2	TGTGCCATCGGGACTAGCGACCAAGAGACCCAGTACTTC	CAIGTSDQETQYF
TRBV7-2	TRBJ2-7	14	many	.	TGTGCCAGCAGCCCCTCGGGGGTAAGGTACGAGCAGTACTTC	CASSPSGVRYEQYF
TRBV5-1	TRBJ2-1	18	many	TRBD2	TGCGCCAGCAGCTTGGCCCCTCCGGGACTAGCGGATTACAATGAGCAGTTCTTC	CASSLAPPGLADYNEQFF
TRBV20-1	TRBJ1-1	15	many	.	TGCAGTGCTAGAACGATGGACGGGGGATACACTGAAGCTTTCTTT	CSARTMDGGYTEAFF
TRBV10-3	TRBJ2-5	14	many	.	TGTGCCATCAGTGAAGGGCCGCCGGGGGAGACCCAGTACTTC	CAISEGPPGETQYF
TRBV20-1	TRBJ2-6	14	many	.	TGCAGTGCTGAACAGATCTCTGGGGCCAACGTCCTGACTTTC	CSAEQISGANVLTF
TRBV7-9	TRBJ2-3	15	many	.	TGTGCCAGCAGCTATAGGAGGGCCAGCACAGATACGCAGTATTTT	CASSYRRASTDTQYF
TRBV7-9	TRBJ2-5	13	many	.	TGTGCCAGCAGCTCACAGGGTTGGGAGACCCAGTACTTC	CASSSQGWETQYF
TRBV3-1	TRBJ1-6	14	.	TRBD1	TGTGCCAGCAGCCGGACAGGAGAGAATTCACCCCTCCACTTT	CASSRTGENSPLHF
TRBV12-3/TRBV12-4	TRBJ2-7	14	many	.	TGTGCCAGCAGTGCGGGACAGAGAGCCTACGAGCAGTACTTC	CASSAGQRAYEQYF
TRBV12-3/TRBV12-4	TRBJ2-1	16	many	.	TGTGCCAGCACCCCGTTGGGAAGAACCACCTACAATGAGCAGTTCTTC	CASTPLGRTTYNEQFF
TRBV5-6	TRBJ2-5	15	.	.	TGTGCCAGCAGCAGGAGGACGGACAAGAAAGAGACCCAGTACTTC	CASSRRTDKKETQYF
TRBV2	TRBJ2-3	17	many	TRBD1	TGTGCCAGCGAAGTCCCCGGAATAGGGACAGTGACAGATACGCAGTATTTT	CASEVPGIGTVTDTQYF
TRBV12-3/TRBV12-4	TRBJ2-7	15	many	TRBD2	TGTGCCAGCAGCCCCCAGGCGGGAGTCTCCCACGAGCAGTACTTC	CASSPQAGVSHEQYF
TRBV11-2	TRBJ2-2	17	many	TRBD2	TGTGCCAGCAGCTTATCGATAACTAGCGGGAGTACCGGGGAGCTGTTTTTT	CASSLSITSGSTGELFF
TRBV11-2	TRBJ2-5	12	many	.	TGTGCCAGCAGCTTAGAAGACAGAGCCCAGTACTTC	CASSLEDRAQYF
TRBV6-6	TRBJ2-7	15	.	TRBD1	TGTGCCAGCAGTTCCCTGAGGACAGGGATATACGAGCAGTACTTC	CASSSLRTGIYEQYF
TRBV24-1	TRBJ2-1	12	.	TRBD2	TGTGCCACCAGCGGGACTAGCGGGGGGCGGTTCTTC	CATSGTSGGRFF
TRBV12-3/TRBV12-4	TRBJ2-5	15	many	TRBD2	TGTGCCTCCGGGGGACTAGCGGGAGGGGAAGAGACCCAGTACTTC	CASGGLAGGEETQYF
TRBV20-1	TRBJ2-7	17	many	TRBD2	TGCAGTGCTAAGTCGGGGGAACTAGCGGGTTTCTCCTACGAGCAGTACTTC	CSAKSGELAGFSYEQYF
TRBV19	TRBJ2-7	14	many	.	TGTGCCAGTAGTATCGGCCACCCCGTCTACGAGCAGTACTTC	CASSIGHPVYEQYF
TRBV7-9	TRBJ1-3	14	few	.	TGTGCCAGCAGCGCGGGGGTCTCTGGAAACACCATATATTTT	CASSAGVSGNTIYF
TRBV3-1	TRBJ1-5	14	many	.	TGTGCCAGCAGCCAAGGGCAGGGCAATCAGCCCCAGCATTTT	CASSQGQGNQPQHF
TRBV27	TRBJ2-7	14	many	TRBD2	TGTGCCAGCAGTTTAGCGGGAGTTGGAGGGGAGCAGTACTTC	CASSLAGVGGEQYF
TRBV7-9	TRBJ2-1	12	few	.	TGTGCCAGCAGCTTTGGGTCCAATGAGCAGTTCTTC	CASSFGSNEQFF
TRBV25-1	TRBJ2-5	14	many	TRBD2	TGTGCCAGCAGTGAAGCGGGGGGCTCGGAGACCCAGTACTTC	CASSEAGGSETQYF
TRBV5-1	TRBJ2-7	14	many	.	TGCGCCAGCAGCTTACGCGGAGGGGTTTACGAGCAGTACTTC	CASSLRGGVYEQYF
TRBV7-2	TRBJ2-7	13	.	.	TGTGCCAGCAGCTTTGACAGTACCTACGAGCAGTACTTC	CASSFDSTYEQYF
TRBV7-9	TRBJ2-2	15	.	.	TGTGCCAGCAGACCCTTGGATGAGAACACCGGGGAGCTGTTTTTT	CASRPLDENTGELFF
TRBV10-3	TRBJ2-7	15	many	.	TGTGCCATCAGTGAGTCAGGGCAGGTCTCCTACGAGCAGTACTTC	CAISESGQVSYEQYF
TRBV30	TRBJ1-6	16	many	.	TGTGCCTGGAGTTGGGAAGGCGTTCACTATAATTCACCCCTCCACTTT	CAWSWEGVHYNSPLHF
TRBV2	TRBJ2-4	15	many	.	TGTGCCAGCAGTAGTGACAAGATAGCCAAAAACATTCAGTACTTC	CASSSDKIAKNIQYF
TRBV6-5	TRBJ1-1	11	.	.	TGTGCCAGCACCTCACAGGGTAGAGCTTTCTTT	CASTSQGRAFF
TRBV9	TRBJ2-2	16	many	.	TGTGCCAGCAGCGTAGTGAGCGCCGCGAACACCGGGGAGCTGTTTTTT	CASSVVSAANTGELFF
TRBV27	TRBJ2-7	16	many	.	TGTGCCAGCATCCGCACGGTCGGGGGCCGGGTCAACGAGCAGTACTTC	CASIRTVGGRVNEQYF
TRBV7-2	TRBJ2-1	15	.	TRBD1	TGTGCCAGCAGCCCGCGGACAGGGGGCATGAATGAGCAGTTCTTC	CASSPRTGGMNEQFF
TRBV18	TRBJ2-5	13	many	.	TGTGCCAGCTCACCGACAGCTCAAGAGACCCAGTACTTC	CASSPTAQETQYF
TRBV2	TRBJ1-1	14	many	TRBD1	TGTGCCAGCATTCTGTCACCCGAGGGGGCGGAAGCTTTCTTT	CASILSPEGAEAFF